This T cell receptor (beta chain) was retrieved from a study of T-cell memory formation after mild COVID-19. Study-level background: There were largely donor-specific TCR clusters. General observations from the study: Clones contracting day 15 to 85 were balanced CD4/CD8; later expanders leaned CD4+.

TCRdb fed the 5' RACE reads into MiXCR, producing one record per CDR3 protein. The sample has under 550,000 distinct CDR3 sequences, 18% seen once. In regard to this clonotype: Its antigen is as yet unknown.

Germline-derived CDR1 and CDR2 are SEHNR and FQNEAQ (reference sequence). This CDR3 region has 13 residues. V lost 5 bases, J lost 6 bases, and 14 bases lay in between. The sequencing input was PBMCs or a T cell subset sorted from them (not recorded which). This TCR came from an adult woman who had mild COVID-19 (a few samples of this study predate the infection). Cell type and time point are not known. V gene TRBV7-9 combines with J gene TRBJ2-7, with TRBD2 as a possible D gene (5 bases). CDR3 amino acids: CASSHLAAGEQYF. The CDR3, as DNA: TGTGCCAGCAGCCACCTGGCGGCGGGCGAGCAGTACTTC. The variable domain in full, completed from reference TRBV7-9 and TRBJ2-7, reads DTGVSQNPRHKITKRGQNVTFRCDPISEHNRLYWYRQTLGQGPEFLTYFQNEAQLEKSRLLSDRFSAERPKGSFSTLEIQRTEQGDSAMYLCASSHLAAGEQYFGPGTRLTVT.